These 26 T cell receptor beta chains were sequenced from one sample in a study of CD8 T cell repertoires and HIV-1 epitope variants (dated by TCRdb to 2018 to 2021). The library was produced with the immunoSEQ multiplex PCR assay. TCRdb mirrors the immuneACCESS table, restricted to in-frame sequences. Some clones are absent from its copies; in checked studies, under half trace to an unresolved V gene, and the reason for the others is unknown. In all, the sample holds some 6,000 clones, and about 70% of those were seen once. The ten largest clones capture roughly 42% of the sample. Antigens of these TCRs are unknown. The material sequenced was cultured CD8+ T cells derived from PBMCs. Receptors were obtained from a male donor with HIV.

The V and J genes are TRBV4-2 and TRBJ2-7; D perhaps matches TRBD2 (5 bases). V lost 0 bases and J 1 base, leaving 13 bases between the germline ends. This CDR3 is built from 16 residues. The V gene's germline CDR1 is LGHNA and CDR2 YNFKEQ. The CDR3 loop reads CASSQDAGPTSYEQYF. The CDR3 DNA reads TGTGCCAGCAGCCAAGACGCGGGCCCAACTTCCTACGAGCAGTACTTC.

The V and J genes are TRBV29-1 and TRBJ1-2; TRBD1 agrees at 8 bases. The junction had 1 base not matched to a gene; V was cut back by 5 bases and J by 2 bases. Germline CDR1 SQVTM, CDR2 ANQGSEA. The CDR3 is 12 amino acids. As DNA, the CDR3 is TGCAGCGTTTCAGGGGGCAACTATGGCTACACCTTC. Its protein product is CSVSGGNYGYTF.

The V call is TRBV29-1, the J call TRBJ2-2; TRBD1 matches at 7 bases. This CDR3 is built from 12 residues. The V gene's germline CDR1 is SQVTM and CDR2 ANQGSEA. After removal of 6 bases from V and 6 bases from J, the junction contained 4 bases not matched to a gene. Here the CDR3 reads CSVETGAGELFF. The CDR3 DNA follows: TGCAGCGTAGAAACAGGGGCCGGGGAGCTGTTTTTT.

V and J are TRBV5-1 and TRBJ2-3; 11 bases map to TRBD2. The trim removed 4 bases at V and 1 base at J, leaving 5 bases unmatched. The CDR3 is made up of 16 amino acids. CDR1 and CDR2 (germline): SGHRS, YFSETQ. In nucleotides, the CDR3 is TGCGCCAGCAGCCAACTAGCGGGAGCTGGCACAGATACGCAGTATTTT. This sequence encodes CASSQLAGAGTDTQYF. The whole variable domain, remainder taken from reference TRBV5-1 and TRBJ2-3, is KAGVTQTPRYLIKTRGQQVTLSCSPISGHRSVSWYQQTPGQGLQFLFEYFSETQRNKGNFPGRFSGRQFSNSRSEMNVSTLELGDSALYLCASSQLAGAGTDTQYFGPGTRLTVL.

The gene calls are TRBV7-2 and TRBJ2-5; 10 positions agree with TRBD2. Per the germline V gene, CDR1 is SGHTA and CDR2 is FQGNSA. The CDR3 runs to 16 residues. V dropped 5 bases and J dropped 7; count of bases not matched to a gene: 13. CDR3: CASSLGLSGGVLTQYF. The DNA of the CDR3 is TGTGCCAGCAGCCTCGGACTAAGCGGGGGGGTTTTGACCCAGTACTTC.

The rearrangement links TRBV27 to TRBJ2-7, with D possibly matching TRBD1 (6 bases). Trimming shortened V by 6 bases and J by 0 bases, and 12 bases separated the two germline ends. This CDR3 spans 14 amino acids. Germline V CDR1 and CDR2: MNHEY, SMNVEV (reference sequence). The CDR3 loop is CASSLQGTSYEQYF. CDR3 coding DNA: TGTGCCAGCAGCCTTCAGGGGACCTCCTACGAGCAGTACTTC.

This clone was counted a few times. The rearrangement links TRBV4-3 to TRBJ2-3; D not resolved. V lost 0 bases to trimming and J lost 5 bases, with 6 bases between them. Germline assignment: CDR1 LGHNA and CDR2 YSLEER. The CDR3 has 13 amino acids. CDR3 amino acids: CASSQENLDTQYF. The CDR3 DNA is TGCGCCAGCAGCCAAGAGAATTTAGATACGCAGTATTTT.

The chain carries TRBV19 and TRBJ2-5; 10 nucleotides line up with TRBD1. Germline V gene sequence: CDR1 LNHDA, CDR2 SQIVND (reference sequence). This CDR3 is built from 13 residues. The V and J ends lost 5 bases and 9 bases, in that order; junction bases with no gene match: 6. CDR3 amino acids: CASSPGTGVSQYF. In DNA form, the CDR3 reads TGTGCCAGTAGTCCCGGGACAGGGGTTTCCCAGTACTTC. Supplemented by reference TRBV19 and TRBJ2-5, the full variable domain reads DGGITQSPKYLFRKEGQNVTLSCEQNLNHDAMYWYRQDPGQGLRLIYYSQIVNDFQKGDIAEGYSVSREKKESFPLTVTSAQKNPTAFYLCASSPGTGVSQYFGPGTRLLVL.

This clone was detected only a few times. This chain connects TRBV29-1 to TRBJ2-1; no reliable D call. V lost 2 bases and J 6 bases, leaving 11 bases between the germline ends. The CDR3 is 13 residues long. Germline values: CDR1 SQVTM, CDR2 ANQGSEA. The chain's CDR3 is CSVEPDPGNEQFF. The CDR3 DNA reads TGCAGCGTTGAACCGGACCCTGGCAATGAGCAGTTCTTC.

The chain couples TRBV7-2 to TRBJ1-2; weak D call: TRBD1 (5 bases). The germline gives CDR1 SGHTA, CDR2 FQGNSA. This CDR3 is built from 15 residues. V was pared by 3 bases and J by 8 bases, with 19 bases between. The CDR3 loop is CASSFAGRREEGYTF. CDR3 DNA sequence: TGTGCCAGCAGCTTTGCAGGGCGGAGAGAAGAAGGCTACACCTTC.

This rearrangement joins TRBV11-2 to TRBJ2-7, with 7 bases aligning to TRBD1. The CDR3 extends over 14 amino acids. Trimming at V came to 3 bases and at J to 7 bases, leaving 9 bases not matched to a gene. Germline loops: CDR1 SGHAT, CDR2 FQNNGV. CDR3 region: CASSLGQYLREQYF. Here the CDR3 DNA reads TGTGCCAGCAGCTTGGGACAGTACCTTCGTGAGCAGTACTTC.

The table lists this clone with a few counts. The chain recombines TRBV7-9 with TRBJ1-5; TRBD1 might be the D (6 bases). The CDR3 sequence is 15 residues long. Between the trimmed V and J ends, which lost 3 bases and 7 bases, there was a span of 16 bases. Per the germline V gene, CDR1 is SEHNR and CDR2 is FQNEAQ (reference sequence). The CDR3 region is CASSLDGGRDQPQHF. CDR3 sequence (DNA): TGTGCCAGCAGCTTGGATGGGGGCCGAGACCAGCCCCAGCATTTT.

V is TRBV10-3 and J is TRBJ2-1; the D gene is possibly TRBD1 (5 bases). This CDR3 contains 13 residues. V shed 2 bases and J shed 5 bases, with 7 bases lying between them. Germline V gene lookup returns CDR1 ENHRY and CDR2 SYGVKD. CDR3 sequence: CAISEGRDNEQFF. DNA of the CDR3: TGTGCCATCAGTGAGGGCAGGGACAATGAGCAGTTCTTC.

A single count supports this clone. The chain combines TRBV7-2 with TRBJ2-1, with 7 bases matching TRBD2. This CDR3 contains 15 residues. Germline lookup yields CDR1 SGHTA and CDR2 FQGNSA. V dropped 6 bases and J dropped 0; count of bases not matched to a gene: 5. CDR3 in amino acids: CASRAGVSSYNEQFF. The DNA for the CDR3 is TGTGCCAGCAGGGCGGGAGTTAGCTCCTACAATGAGCAGTTCTTC.

V is TRBV6-1 and J is TRBJ2-2, with D maybe TRBD1 (5 bases). The germline V gene has CDR1 MNHNS and CDR2 SASEGT. The CDR3 sequence is 14 residues long. Trimming removed 8 bases at V and 6 bases at J, with 16 bases between. CDR3 DNA: TGTGCCAGCTTTAGTGGGGCTCTCTCCGGGGAGCTGTTTTTT. It yields the protein CASFSGALSGELFF.

The CDR3 here is CASSGGQGQYGYTF. DNA for the CDR3: TGTGCCAGCAGTGGGGGACAGGGCCAATATGGCTACACCTTC. The chain has TRBV6-5 and TRBJ1-2; 9 bases map to TRBD1. V lost 5 bases to trimming and J lost 5 bases; unmatched junction nucleotides: 6. CDR3 length equals 14 residues. Per germline, CDR1 MNHEY and CDR2 SVGAGI.

V is TRBV19 and J is TRBJ2-7; tentatively, D is TRBD2 (5 bases). Germline V gives CDR1 LNHDA, CDR2 SQIVND (reference sequence). V was trimmed by 4 bases and J by 3 bases, leaving 16 bases between them. The CDR3 sequence is 15 residues long. CDR3 coding DNA: TGTGCCAGTAGTACCCCACATTCGGGGAGCTACGAGCAGTACTTC. Translating gives CASSTPHSGSYEQYF.

The chain combines TRBV28 with TRBJ2-5; 8 bases agree with TRBD1. The CDR3 has 14 residues. Germline loops: CDR1 MDHEN, CDR2 SYDVKM. The junction had 6 bases not matched to a gene; V was cut back by 5 bases and J by 4 bases. For the CDR3, the DNA is TGTGCCAGCAGTCTAGGACAGGGCGGAGAGACCCAGTACTTC. Amino acid sequence: CASSLGQGGETQYF. Variable domain in full (rest from reference TRBV28 and TRBJ2-5): DVKVTQSSRYLVKRTGEKVFLECVQDMDHENMFWYRQDPGLGLRLIYFSYDVKMKEKGDIPEGYSVSREKKERFSLILESASTNQTSMYLCASSLGQGGETQYFGPGTRLLVL.

This clone was counted between two and nine times. The chain carries TRBV19 and TRBJ2-1; 9 bases are shared with TRBD1. Germline assignment: CDR1 LNHDA and CDR2 SQIVND (reference sequence). This CDR3 is 14 amino acids long. J lost 9 bases, V lost 5 bases, and 8 bases had no gene match. CDR3 bases: TGTGCCAGTAGTCTGGGACAGGGTTATGGTGAGCAGTTCTTC. Its translation: CASSLGQGYGEQFF.

This rearrangement joins TRBV5-4 to TRBJ2-7; D uncertain. The CDR3 has 12 amino acids. Germline V gene sequence: CDR1 SGHNT, CDR2 YYREEE (reference sequence). V gave up 5 bases and J gave up 0 bases, with 6 bases separating them. This CDR3 is CASSLASYEQYF. CDR3 in DNA: TGTGCCAGCAGTCTGGCCTCCTACGAGCAGTACTTC.

This chain connects TRBV7-3 to TRBJ2-3; the match to TRBD2 covers 8 bases. The CDR3 consists of 14 residues. The germline gives CDR1 SGHTA, CDR2 FQGTGA. V was pared by 5 bases and J by 2 bases, with 3 bases of the junction left unmatched. CDR3 protein: CASSHGGATDTQYF. CDR3 sequence (DNA): TGTGCCAGCAGCCACGGGGGGGCCACAGATACGCAGTATTTT.

The V gene is TRBV28, the J gene TRBJ2-6; 9 bases map to TRBD1. V dropped 10 bases and J dropped 0; count of bases not matched to a gene: 4. The V gene's germline CDR1 is MDHEN and CDR2 SYDVKM. The CDR3 consists of 15 residues. Here the CDR3 reads CATGTGSSGANVLTF. As DNA, the CDR3 is TGTGCCACCGGGACAGGGTCCTCTGGGGCCAACGTCCTGACTTTC. The full variable domain, with the rest looked up from reference TRBV28 and TRBJ2-6, is DVKVTQSSRYLVKRTGEKVFLECVQDMDHENMFWYRQDPGLGLRLIYFSYDVKMKEKGDIPEGYSVSREKKERFSLILESASTNQTSMYLCATGTGSSGANVLTFGAGSRLTVL.

A few counts support this clone. The rearrangement links TRBV19 to TRBJ2-1, with D possibly TRBD2 on 6 matching bases. The CDR3 length is 14 residues. With 3 bases removed from V and 4 bases from J, the gap between germline ends came to 10 bases. Looked up from germline, CDR1 is LNHDA and CDR2 is SQIVND (reference sequence). The CDR3 region has the DNA TGTGCCAGTAGTATGTCGGGACTTTACAATGAGCAGTTCTTC. Amino acid sequence: CASSMSGLYNEQFF. The variable domain in full, with the rest retrieved from reference TRBV19 and TRBJ2-1, is DGGITQSPKYLFRKEGQNVTLSCEQNLNHDAMYWYRQDPGQGLRLIYYSQIVNDFQKGDIAEGYSVSREKKESFPLTVTSAQKNPTAFYLCASSMSGLYNEQFFGPGTRLTVL.

This clone was detected a few times. The rearrangement links TRBV28 to TRBJ1-1, with D possibly TRBD1 on 6 matching bases. This CDR3 has 15 residues. Germline lookup yields CDR1 MDHEN and CDR2 SYDVKM. Trimming took off 5 bases at V and 6 bases at J, with 19 bases between the two ends. The CDR3 loop is CASSLPSRGVPEAFF. In DNA form, the CDR3 reads TGTGCCAGCAGTCTTCCTAGCAGGGGAGTACCTGAAGCTTTCTTT.

The V gene is TRBV5-4, the J gene TRBJ2-7; TRBD1 agrees at 7 bases. Trimming took 2 bases from V and 0 from J; bases not matched to a gene: 2. The CDR3 length is 14 residues. Germline CDR1 is SGHNT and CDR2 is YYREEE (reference sequence). The DNA of the CDR3 is TGTGCCAGCAGCTTACGGGACAGCTCCTACGAGCAGTACTTC. Protein sequence: CASSLRDSSYEQYF.

The chain employs TRBV6-5 and TRBJ2-2; 10 nucleotides match TRBD1. Germline V gene data show CDR1 as MNHEY and CDR2 as SVGAGI. Germline trimming cut 4 bases from V and 7 bases from J; bases unmatched to any gene: 6. The CDR3 runs 15 residues. Here the CDR3 reads CASSLTGGRSGELFF. The CDR3 DNA sequence: TGTGCCAGCAGTTTGACAGGGGGCAGGAGCGGGGAGCTGTTTTTT.